A selection of T cell receptor beta chains follows, all from one sample in a study of identical twins. Using its own MiXCR run on the 5' RACE reads, TCRdb lists one record per CDR3 protein. The sample lists hundreds of thousands of distinct CDR3 sequences, around 21% occurring once. The data were also submitted as part of a second study, on T cells expressing NK-cell markers.

The sample was PBMCs. The receptors here all came from a woman between 18 and 29 years old in good health. Both conserved end residues are trimmed from each CDR3. The size of a clone is reported for some rows only, either as once, few or many, or as a class for expanded clones.

.	TRBJ2-7	TRBV6-2/TRBV6-3	ASSYSTRASEQY
.	TRBJ2-2	TRBV30	AWSVLAENTGELF
few	TRBJ2-3	TRBV9	ASNVDSTDTQY
few	TRBJ1-4	TRBV12-3/TRBV12-4	ASSLGQATNEKLF
.	TRBJ2-7	TRBV5-6	ASSLQGTPEQY
.	TRBJ2-5	TRBV12-3/TRBV12-4	ASSRGTGGEEETQY
few	TRBJ2-7	TRBV6-5	ASSYSIPHGDGPSYEQY
many	TRBJ1-5	TRBV12-3/TRBV12-4	ASSYTGYSNQPQH
.	TRBJ1-1	TRBV4-3	ASSQLPTANTEAF
few	TRBJ1-5	TRBV12-3/TRBV12-4	ASRPDRFNQPQH
many	TRBJ2-7	TRBV18	ASSPSLTGVSYEQY
few	TRBJ2-7	TRBV20-1	SARELLAGSREQY
.	TRBJ2-4	TRBV15	ATSRDKVRQGVNIQY
few	TRBJ2-3	TRBV6-2/TRBV6-3	ASSERGPMQY
many	TRBJ2-3	TRBV7-2	ASSLPGLLDTQY
few	TRBJ2-3	TRBV5-1	ASSWGGGTDTQY
.	TRBJ2-7	TRBV5-1	ASSLGGSGGSYEQY
few	TRBJ1-2	TRBV5-6	ASRRHVYGYT
.	TRBJ2-3	TRBV18	ASSPGLGGDTQY
.	TRBJ1-5	TRBV6-5	ASSSRGANQPQH
.	TRBJ2-1	TRBV5-1	ASRRVLGGDNEQF
.	TRBJ1-1	TRBV12-3/TRBV12-4	ASSFGGPGQG
few	TRBJ1-1	TRBV29-1	SVEPGVGNTEAF
.	TRBJ2-7	TRBV3-1	ASSQTQALVRQY